This TCR beta chain appears in the sequencing data of a study of immune heterogeneity within non-small cell lung tumors (dated by TCRdb to 2016 to 2019). In terms of the full investigation: By histology, several squamous cell carcinomas, 10 non-squamous carcinomas and 1 tumor not otherwise specified were included. TCR repertoires were analyzed from about 60 tumor loci of roughly 14 patients, whereas transcriptome data were available for only roughly 43 loci from more than ten patients. Binding of neoantigens to the HLA alleles of each patient was predicted with netMHCpan-3.0 for mutant peptides of 8 to 11 amino acids. Whole-exome sequencing, RNA-seq and TCR beta repertoire sequencing were combined for multiple spatially distinct regions from each NSCLC tumor so that intratumoral immune heterogeneity could be examined.

A distance of 18 bases separates the germline ends of V and J, which lose 4 bases and 5 bases respectively. CDR1 and CDR2 were assigned from the germline V gene (reference sequence) as SGHNT and YYREEE. Counted from cysteine to phenylalanine, this CDR3 has 16 amino acids. CDR3 DNA only is kept here, 48 bases in frame from base 1. Turning to this clonotype: Its antigen has not been determined. Qualities for individual bases were not recorded, and no much larger clone is one base off.

Genomic DNA was extracted from bulk tumor tissue and used as the TCR template, and approximately 620 ng gDNA was amplified per sample. During surgery, several biopsies were collected from each primary tumor and placed as far from one another as possible within the tumor mass. Patients in the study cohort, which was described as untreated, were newly diagnosed NSCLC cases going through curative surgery. The donors were about 15 patients with newly diagnosed non-small cell lung cancer who were having surgery with curative intent. A couple of independent pathologists reviewed the resected tumor masses. Only high-quality DNA and RNA samples were carried forward to sequencing. Overall study outcomes, separate from this receptor: Local tumor mutational burden and local T-cell repertoire clonality had a statistically significant but moderate positive correlation (R 0.3 to 0.35). Individual patients mostly had different high-frequency TCR beta clonotypes. Identical dominant CDR3B clonotypes recurred across loci within a patient, yet different tumor locations also harbored unique high-frequency clones.

The TCR beta CDR3 region was amplified with a multiplex PCR system, in which a first round of roughly 9 cycles was run using 32 V-gene forward and 13 J-gene reverse primers. The first PCR round used a QIAGEN Multiplex PCR Kit, and the primer sequences were filed in Chinese patent CN105087789A. In a second PCR round, Illumina universal primers were added with the Phusion High-Fidelity PCR Kit. Sequencing of the TCR libraries was done on the Illumina HiSeq X Ten platform in paired-end mode with a 151 bp read length. The authors' pipeline ran thus. Reads lacking multiplex PCR primers were removed with Cutadapt, read pairs were merged with PEAR, and CDR3 regions were called with MiXCR default settings. Shannon entropy measured repertoire diversity, and clonality was calculated as one minus the Shannon entropy divided by the ln of the count of productive unique sequences. Clonotypes at a frequency of at least 0.5% were defined as dominant or high-frequency T-cell clones. The raw public reads went through TCRdb reprocessing: fastp at Q25, MiXCR clone calling, in-frame beta chains kept. All rows with the same CDR3 protein become a single entry with the most common DNA and genes. Here the V and J calls rest on TCRdb's processing, not on the authors' analysis. For this sample there are 4,600 or so distinct CDR3 sequences; roughly 36% appear just once. 25% to 35% of the sample is taken by the ten largest.

The chain is made from TRBV5-4 and TRBJ1-4; TRBD1 is perhaps the D gene, given 6 matching bases. The sample taken for sequencing was lung tumor tissue. The TCR was taken from a woman aged 45 to 65 with non-small cell lung cancer. The base sequence is TGTGCCAGCAGCCCGGGTGCAGGGGCGGGGAATGAAAAACTGTTTTTT. This gives the protein CASSPGAGAGNEKLFF.